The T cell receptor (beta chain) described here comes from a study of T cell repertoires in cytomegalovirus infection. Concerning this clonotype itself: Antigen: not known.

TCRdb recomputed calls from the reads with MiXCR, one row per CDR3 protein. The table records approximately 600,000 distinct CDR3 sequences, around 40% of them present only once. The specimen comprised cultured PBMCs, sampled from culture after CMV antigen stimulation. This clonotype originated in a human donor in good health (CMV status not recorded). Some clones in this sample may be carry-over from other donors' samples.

The CDR3 sequence is CASSPAVARPEAFF. CDR3 nucleotide sequence: TGTGCCAGCAGCCCAGCCGTAGCACGACCTGAAGCTTTCTTT. The chain is built from TRBV6-6 and TRBJ1-1; D gene ambiguous. V lost 6 bases, J lost 6 bases, and 17 bases lay in between. The CDR3 sequence is 14 residues long. Germline assignment: CDR1 MNHNY and CDR2 SVGAGI (reference sequence).